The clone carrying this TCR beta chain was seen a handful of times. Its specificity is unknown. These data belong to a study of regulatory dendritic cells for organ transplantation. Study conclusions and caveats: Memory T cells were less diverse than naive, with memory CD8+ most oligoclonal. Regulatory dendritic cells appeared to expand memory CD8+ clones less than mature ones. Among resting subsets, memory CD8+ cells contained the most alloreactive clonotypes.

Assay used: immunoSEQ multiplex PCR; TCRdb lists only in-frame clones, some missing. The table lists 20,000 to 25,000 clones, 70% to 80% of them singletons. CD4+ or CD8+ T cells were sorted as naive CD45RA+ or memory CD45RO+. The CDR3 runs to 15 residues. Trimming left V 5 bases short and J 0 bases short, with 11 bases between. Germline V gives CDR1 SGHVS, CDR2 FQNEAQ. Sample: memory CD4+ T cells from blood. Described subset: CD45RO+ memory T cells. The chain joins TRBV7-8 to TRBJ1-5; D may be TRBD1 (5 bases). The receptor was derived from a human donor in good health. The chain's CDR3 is CASSPRTLSNQPQHF. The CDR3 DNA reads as TGTGCCAGCAGCCCCCGGACACTTAGCAATCAGCCCCAGCATTTT.